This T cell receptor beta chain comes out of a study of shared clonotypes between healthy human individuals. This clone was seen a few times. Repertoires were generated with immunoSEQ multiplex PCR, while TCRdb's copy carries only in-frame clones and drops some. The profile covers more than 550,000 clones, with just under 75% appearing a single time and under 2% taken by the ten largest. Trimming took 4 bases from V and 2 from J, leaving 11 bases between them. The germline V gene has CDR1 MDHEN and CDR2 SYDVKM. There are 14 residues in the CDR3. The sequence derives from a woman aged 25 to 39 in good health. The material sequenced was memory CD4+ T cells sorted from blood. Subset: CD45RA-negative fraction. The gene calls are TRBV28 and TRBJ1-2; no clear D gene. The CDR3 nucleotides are TGTGCCAGCAGTTCCCTCCCCGAGAACTATGGCTACACCTTC. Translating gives CASSSLPENYGYTF.